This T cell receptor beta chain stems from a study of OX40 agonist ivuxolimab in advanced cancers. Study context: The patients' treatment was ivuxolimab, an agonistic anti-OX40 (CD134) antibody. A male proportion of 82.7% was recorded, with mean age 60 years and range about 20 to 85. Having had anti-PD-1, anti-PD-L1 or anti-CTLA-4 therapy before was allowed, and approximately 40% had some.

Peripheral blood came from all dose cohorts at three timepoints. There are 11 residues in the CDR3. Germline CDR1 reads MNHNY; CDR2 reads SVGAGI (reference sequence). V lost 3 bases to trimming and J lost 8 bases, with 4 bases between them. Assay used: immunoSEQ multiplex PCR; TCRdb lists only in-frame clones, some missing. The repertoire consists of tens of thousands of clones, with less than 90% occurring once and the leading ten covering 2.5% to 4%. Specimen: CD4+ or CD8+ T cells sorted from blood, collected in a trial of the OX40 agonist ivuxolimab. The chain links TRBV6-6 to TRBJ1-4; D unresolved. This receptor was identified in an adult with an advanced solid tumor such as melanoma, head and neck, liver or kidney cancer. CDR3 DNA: TGTGCCAGCAGTTATGTGGAAAAACTGTTTTTT. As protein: CASSYVEKLFF.